The source of this TCR beta chain is a study of shared clonotypes between healthy human individuals. The study's findings and limits: There were few donors, and this limited the genetic and exposure-history diversity represented.

Notes on this clone: The target antigen is unknown. The sample has other DNA sequences that encode this CDR3 too.

Germline CDR1 and CDR2: ENHRY and SYGVKD. Between the trimmed V and J ends, which lost 3 bases and 0 bases, there was a span of 6 bases. The CDR3 is 14 amino acids. TCRdb's table, derived via immunoSEQ multiplex PCR, lists solely in-frame clones and lacks some. The repertoire consists of millions of clones, with roughly 94% occurring once and the leading ten covering around 0.13%. This TCR was sampled from a man younger than 35 in good health. Sequencing was done on a sample of naive CD4+ T cells sorted from blood. Subset indicated: CD45RA+ positively selected. The chain recombines TRBV10-3 with TRBJ1-5; tentatively, D is TRBD1 (6 bases). CDR3 DNA sequence: TGTGCCATCAGTGAAGGGGGTAGCAATCAGCCCCAGCATTTT. It is translated as CAISEGGSNQPQHF.